The 26 T cell receptor beta chains reported below all come from one sample, sequenced in a study of cytomegalovirus exposure and HLA in healthy donors (dated 2017 in TCRdb). Receptor amplification or capture employed the immunoSEQ multiplex PCR assay. For the multiplex PCR, a mixture combining 60 forward primers for TCR Vbeta segments and 13 reverse primers for TCR Jbeta segments was used. This is the immuneACCESS table as TCRdb keeps it, with only in-frame sequences that have V and J called. A part of the clones is gone; compared with another copy, unresolved V genes explain less than half, and the rest is unexplained. Within this sample are some 120,000 clones, with about 70% of them counted one time only. The ten largest make up roughly 0.87% of the sample. The sequenced sample was PBMCs. The source of these receptors is a woman aged 25 to 39 in good health and CMV-seronegative.

The genes are TRBV7-7 and TRBJ2-1; no clear D gene. The CDR3 contains 13 residues. V was cut by 2 bases and J by 6 bases, with 8 bases left in between. The germline gives CDR1 SSHAT, CDR2 FNYEAQ (reference sequence). The CDR3 reads CASSLTLVNEQFF. The CDR3 bases are TGTGCCAGCAGCTTAACCCTAGTCAATGAGCAGTTCTTC.

The chain has TRBV6-1 and TRBJ1-4; TRBD1 matches at 9 bases. Trimming cost V 7 bases and J 8 bases; bases outside gene matches: 11. The length of the CDR3 is 15 residues. Germline V CDR1 and CDR2: MNHNS, SASEGT. The CDR3 sequence: CASITIRTGEEKLFF. In nucleotides, the CDR3 is TGTGCCAGCATAACCATACGGACAGGGGAGGAAAAACTGTTTTTT.

J is TRBJ1-4 and V is TRBV27; weak D call: TRBD1 (6 bases). The CDR3 loop spans 13 amino acids. Between the trimmed V and J ends, which lost 10 bases and 5 bases, there was a span of 14 bases. CDR1 and CDR2 from the germline V gene are MNHEY and SMNVEV (reference sequence). In DNA form, the CDR3 reads TGTGCCACCGGGGGGCGCCCAAATGAAAAACTGTTTTTT. It translates to CATGGRPNEKLFF.

The V and J genes are TRBV12-5 and TRBJ2-3, with TRBD1 matching 7 bases. The junction had 9 bases not matched to a gene; V was cut back by 1 base and J by 2 bases. The CDR3 has 17 amino acids. Germline V CDR1 and CDR2: LGHNT, FRNRAP. In DNA, the CDR3 is TGTGCTAGTGGTTTGGGGTCACAGGGGCCCCTCACAGATACGCAGTATTTT. Its protein product is CASGLGSQGPLTDTQYF.

J is TRBJ1-4 and V is TRBV2, with 7 bases identical to TRBD1. From germline, CDR1 is SNHLY and CDR2 FYNNEI. The junction had 7 bases not matched to a gene; V was cut back by 8 bases and J by 7 bases. The CDR3 consists of 13 residues. CDR3 DNA sequence: TGTGCCAGCCGAGGGGGCGCGGGTGAAAAACTGTTTTTT. Translating gives CASRGGAGEKLFF.

The chain combines TRBV6-1 with TRBJ1-4, with D possibly matching TRBD1 (6 bases). This CDR3 comprises 14 residues. The V end lost 4 bases, the J end lost 8 bases, and 14 bases lay between the germline ends. CDR1 MNHNS and CDR2 SASEGT come from the germline V gene. For the CDR3, the DNA is TGTGCCAGCAGTGGTCGGACAGTCAGGGAAAAACTGTTTTTT. Its protein is CASSGRTVREKLFF.

The V call is TRBV5-6, the J call TRBJ2-3, with 8 bases that match TRBD2. This CDR3 is 16 amino acids long. Germline CDR1 and CDR2: SGHDT and YYEEEE. V lost 5 bases to trimming and J lost 2 bases; unmatched junction nucleotides: 10. CDR3 in amino acids: CASSWRGDLITDTQYF. As DNA, the CDR3 is TGTGCCAGCAGTTGGCGGGGGGACTTAATCACAGATACGCAGTATTTT.

V usage is TRBV27 and J usage is TRBJ2-1; 10 positions match TRBD2. The germline V gene encodes CDR1 MNHEY and CDR2 SMNVEV (reference sequence). V lost 6 bases and J lost 12; bases outside the gene matches: 17. This CDR3 has 16 residues. The CDR3: CASSLMASGRGGAQFF. The DNA for the CDR3 is TGTGCCAGCAGCCTAATGGCTAGCGGGAGAGGGGGGGCGCAGTTCTTC.

V gene TRBV11-3 combines with J gene TRBJ1-1; D not resolved. Deletions cut 5 bases from V and 7 bases from J, with 14 bases between. Per the germline V gene, CDR1 is SGHNT and CDR2 is YENEEA. The CDR3 sequence is 13 residues long. CDR3 nucleotides: TGTGCCAGCAGCCACCGGGGTGGGAGTGAAGCTTTCTTT. It yields the protein CASSHRGGSEAFF.

The chain joins TRBV19 to TRBJ2-2; TRBD1 matches at 10 bases. V lost 8 bases, J lost 7 bases, and 4 bases stayed unmatched. CDR1 is LNHDA and CDR2 is SQIVND in the germline V gene (reference sequence). This CDR3 has 13 residues. Here the CDR3 reads CASGQGVGGELFF. In nucleotides, the CDR3 is TGTGCCAGTGGACAGGGGGTTGGCGGGGAGCTGTTTTTT.

The chain carries TRBV9 and TRBJ2-1, with 8 bases that match TRBD1. This CDR3 is 15 amino acids long. With V trimmed by 0 bases and J by 6 bases, 5 bases remained unmatched. Germline-derived CDR1 and CDR2 are SGDLS and YYNGEE. CDR3 sequence reads: CASSVGTGRSNEQFF. In nucleotides, the CDR3 is TGTGCCAGCAGCGTAGGGACAGGGCGGAGCAATGAGCAGTTCTTC.

The chain links TRBV7-9 to TRBJ1-1; D uncertain. Per germline, CDR1 SEHNR and CDR2 FQNEAQ (reference sequence). The ends were cut back, 6 bases at V and 10 bases at J, with 12 bases in the middle. The CDR3 sequence is 11 residues long. CDR3 DNA: TGTGCCAGCAGTCCGTCTCCCGGAGCTTTCTTT. Its translation is CASSPSPGAFF.

This clone was picked up a small number of times. The chain couples TRBV5-1 to TRBJ1-1, with D unclear. Germline CDR1 is SGHRS and CDR2 is YFSETQ. The CDR3 is 13 residues long. Between the trimmed V and J ends, which lost 3 bases and 1 base, there was a span of 7 bases. CDR3 DNA: TGCGCCAGCAGCTCGGGATCGAACACTGAAGCTTTCTTT. This encodes CASSSGSNTEAFF.

This clone was seen a single time. The chain links TRBV6-5 to TRBJ2-2, with TRBD1 as a possible D gene (6 bases). Germline-derived CDR1 and CDR2 are MNHEY and SVGAGI. Trimming took off 2 bases at V and 2 bases at J, with 12 bases between the two ends. This CDR3 is 16 amino acids long. The chain's CDR3 is CASSYPQGLNTGELFF. The CDR3 bases are TGTGCCAGCAGTTACCCCCAGGGGTTAAACACCGGGGAGCTGTTTTTT.

About this clone: The germline gene is not matched at one end of the junction; a read error may be the cause. The rearrangement links TRBV30 to TRBJ1-2, with TRBD1 matching 7 bases. CDR1 and CDR2 (germline): GTSNPN, SVGIG (reference sequence). The CDR3 runs to 14 residues. Here the CDR3 reads CAWSTTGTAYGYPF. CDR3 bases: TGTGCCTGGAGTACAACCGGGACAGCATATGGCTACCCCTTC.

J is TRBJ1-1 and V is TRBV6-1; maybe TRBD1 (5 bases). This CDR3 spans 14 amino acids. V dropped 4 bases and J dropped 0 bases, with 9 bases sitting between them. Germline lookup yields CDR1 MNHNS and CDR2 SASEGT. CDR3 in DNA: TGTGCCAGCAGTGGGGGCGGCATGAACACTGAAGCTTTCTTT. As protein: CASSGGGMNTEAFF.

V and J are TRBV25-1 and TRBJ2-7; TRBD2 aligns across 7 bases. Germline assignment: CDR1 MGHDK and CDR2 SYGVNS. V dropped 4 bases and J dropped 5; count of bases not matched to a gene: 5. The CDR3 runs 13 residues. In DNA form, the CDR3 reads TGTGCCAGCAGTGTTAGCGGGTGGGACGAGCAGTACTTC. Its translation is CASSVSGWDEQYF.

This chain connects TRBV4-2 to TRBJ1-2; 7 nucleotides agree with TRBD1. With 4 bases clipped from V and 7 bases from J, the junction kept 6 bases outside the gene matches. Germline V gene data show CDR1 as LGHNA and CDR2 as YNFKEQ. The CDR3 runs to 13 residues. CDR3 amino acids: CASSLERDSGYTF. CDR3 DNA sequence: TGTGCCAGCAGCCTAGAGAGGGACAGTGGCTACACCTTC.

In DNA form, the CDR3 reads TGTGCCAGCAGTCTAGACACCGGGGAGCTGTTTTTT. Its protein is CASSLDTGELFF. The V and J genes are TRBV28 and TRBJ2-2; no definite D call. Germline loops: CDR1 MDHEN, CDR2 SYDVKM. Trimming pared 5 bases from V and 3 bases from J, leaving 4 bases between. CDR3 length equals 12 residues. The entire variable domain, with the rest obtained from reference TRBV28 and TRBJ2-2, is as follows: DVKVTQSSRYLVKRTGEKVFLECVQDMDHENMFWYRQDPGLGLRLIYFSYDVKMKEKGDIPEGYSVSREKKERFSLILESASTNQTSMYLCASSLDTGELFFGEGSRLTVL.

For the CDR3, the DNA is TGTGCCAGCAGCCGCACTAGCGGGGGGAGCTCCTACAATGAGCAGTTCTTC. It yields the protein CASSRTSGGSSYNEQFF. V gene TRBV4-2 combines with J gene TRBJ2-1, with 12 bases identical to TRBD2. The CDR3 runs 17 residues. J was trimmed by 0 bases and V by 4 bases; bases with no gene match: 4. CDR1 and CDR2 from the germline V gene are LGHNA and YNFKEQ.

In its sample, this clone was seen a few times. The chain is built from TRBV19 and TRBJ1-1; D might be TRBD1 (6 bases). Per the germline V gene, CDR1 is LNHDA and CDR2 is SQIVND (reference sequence). The CDR3 covers 15 residues. V lost 1 base and J lost 7, with 16 bases in between. For the CDR3, the DNA is TGTGCCAGTAGTATAGGGTCAGGGGTAAGGGGTGAAGCTTTCTTT. It translates to CASSIGSGVRGEAFF.

Written as DNA, the CDR3 is TGTGCCAGCAGTTACGGTAGGACAGGGAGATCCGTTGAGCAGTACTTC. Amino acids: CASSYGRTGRSVEQYF. This rearrangement joins TRBV6-5 to TRBJ2-7; TRBD1 aligns across 8 bases. The CDR3 is 16 amino acids. V trimming: 2 bases; J trimming: 7 bases; junction bases outside the gene matches: 13. Germline assignment: CDR1 MNHEY and CDR2 SVGAGI.

CDR3 sequence: CACAGATGAGYTF. Written as DNA, the CDR3 is TGTGCCTGCGCAGGGGCGACAGGGGCCGGCTACACCTTC. The J gene is TRBJ1-2, the V gene TRBV30, with 8 bases aligning to TRBD1. The CDR3 has 13 amino acids. CDR1 is GTSNPN and CDR2 is SVGIG in the germline V gene (reference sequence). V shed 6 bases, J shed 8 bases, and the junction held 11 bases outside the gene matches.

The rearrangement joins TRBV15 to TRBJ2-1; 7 positions match TRBD2. J lost 4 bases, V lost 1 base, and 7 bases had no gene match. This CDR3 is 16 amino acids long. Per the germline V gene, CDR1 is LNHNV and CDR2 is YYDKDF (reference sequence). This chain's CDR3 is CATSRAKASGYNEQFF. The DNA for the CDR3 is TGTGCCACCAGCAGAGCTAAGGCTAGCGGATACAATGAGCAGTTCTTC.

V is TRBV4-2 and J is TRBJ2-7, with D possibly being TRBD1 (7 bases). Germline V gene sequence: CDR1 LGHNA, CDR2 YNFKEQ. Trimming removed 0 bases at V and 3 bases at J, with 12 bases between. The CDR3 covers 15 residues. CDR3 sequence (DNA): TGTGCCAGCAGCCAAGAGGAGGGGGCGGTCTACGAGCAGTACTTC. Protein: CASSQEEGAVYEQYF.

The V and J genes are TRBV21-1 and TRBJ1-5; the table's TRBD1 call for D was not verified on the DNA. TRBV21-1 is recorded as a pseudogene. The CDR3 totals 16 residues. The CDR3 sequence is CASRPFPGQLNQPQHF. The CDR3 DNA reads TGTGCCAGCCGACCATTCCCGGGACAGCTTAATCAGCCCCAGCATTTT.